Here is one T cell receptor (beta chain) with its context. No antigen is known for it. Germline-derived CDR1 and CDR2 are LNHNV and YYDKDF (reference sequence). Trimming took off 0 bases at V and 3 bases at J, with 12 bases between the two ends. CDR3 size: 15 residues. The data were taken from a study of shared clonotypes between healthy human individuals. Authors' processing steps: ImmunoSEQ supplied junction-only sequences lacking quality scores, so filtering was different. TCRdb's table, derived via immunoSEQ multiplex PCR, lists solely in-frame clones and lacks some. The V and J calls and clone size come from that table; D and trimming were worked out from the DNA. There are around 1.6 million clones in the sample; 98% occur only once, and about 0.4% lies in the top ten. Donors were healthy HIV-negative adults without recently reported acute infections or vaccinations. The study's findings and limits: Among donors, clonotype sharing was expected to be affected by sequencing depth.

Input material: naive CD4+ T cells sorted from blood. This sample's subset: CD45RA+ positively selected. The chain links TRBV15 to TRBJ2-7; D unclear. The clonotype originates from a young man in good health. The CDR3 nucleotides read TGTGCCACCAGCAGAGATGCCCGCGGTGGCTACGAGCAGTACTTC. Protein sequence: CATSRDARGGYEQYF.